This T cell receptor (beta chain) came from a study of T-cell reconstitution after alpha-beta-depleted transplantation in children. This clonotype was seen a single time. No antigen is known for it. Study-wide points: At day 60, the high TCRbeta diversity found in some patients originated from recipient T cells and thymic progenitors that had survived. Reported findings indicate that, about two months after transplant, alpha-beta T cells came from several hundred expanded clones, which were derived from non-depleted graft cells.

Unique molecular identifiers were incorporated during preparation of the TCRbeta library. Each CDR3 protein is one row after TCRdb ran MiXCR on the PCR reads. Of about 210,000 distinct CDR3 sequences in the sample, under 20% are singletons; the top ten hold about 45%. From germline, CDR1 is SGHTA and CDR2 FQGNSA. There are 14 residues in the CDR3. V gave up 1 base and J gave up 5 bases; unmatched junction bases: 1. This chain links TRBV7-2 with TRBJ2-1; 8 nucleotides align to TRBD1. Sample: PBMCs, mostly from graft donor cells, taken 360 days after TCRalphabeta/CD19-depleted stem cell transplant. The source is a male patient aged 2-10 years who had a stem cell transplant for acute lymphoblastic leukemia, so the T cells may come from the graft donor. This chain's CDR3 is CASSLGDRHNEQFF. The CDR3, as DNA: TGTGCCAGCAGCTTAGGGGACAGGCACAATGAGCAGTTCTTC. Together with reference TRBV7-2 and TRBJ2-1, the CDR3 gives the full variable domain: GAGVSQSPSNKVTEKGKDVELRCDPISGHTALYWYRQSLGQGLEFLIYFQGNSAPDKSGLPSDRFSAERTGGSVSTLTIQRTQQEDSAVYLCASSLGDRHNEQFFGPGTRLTVL.